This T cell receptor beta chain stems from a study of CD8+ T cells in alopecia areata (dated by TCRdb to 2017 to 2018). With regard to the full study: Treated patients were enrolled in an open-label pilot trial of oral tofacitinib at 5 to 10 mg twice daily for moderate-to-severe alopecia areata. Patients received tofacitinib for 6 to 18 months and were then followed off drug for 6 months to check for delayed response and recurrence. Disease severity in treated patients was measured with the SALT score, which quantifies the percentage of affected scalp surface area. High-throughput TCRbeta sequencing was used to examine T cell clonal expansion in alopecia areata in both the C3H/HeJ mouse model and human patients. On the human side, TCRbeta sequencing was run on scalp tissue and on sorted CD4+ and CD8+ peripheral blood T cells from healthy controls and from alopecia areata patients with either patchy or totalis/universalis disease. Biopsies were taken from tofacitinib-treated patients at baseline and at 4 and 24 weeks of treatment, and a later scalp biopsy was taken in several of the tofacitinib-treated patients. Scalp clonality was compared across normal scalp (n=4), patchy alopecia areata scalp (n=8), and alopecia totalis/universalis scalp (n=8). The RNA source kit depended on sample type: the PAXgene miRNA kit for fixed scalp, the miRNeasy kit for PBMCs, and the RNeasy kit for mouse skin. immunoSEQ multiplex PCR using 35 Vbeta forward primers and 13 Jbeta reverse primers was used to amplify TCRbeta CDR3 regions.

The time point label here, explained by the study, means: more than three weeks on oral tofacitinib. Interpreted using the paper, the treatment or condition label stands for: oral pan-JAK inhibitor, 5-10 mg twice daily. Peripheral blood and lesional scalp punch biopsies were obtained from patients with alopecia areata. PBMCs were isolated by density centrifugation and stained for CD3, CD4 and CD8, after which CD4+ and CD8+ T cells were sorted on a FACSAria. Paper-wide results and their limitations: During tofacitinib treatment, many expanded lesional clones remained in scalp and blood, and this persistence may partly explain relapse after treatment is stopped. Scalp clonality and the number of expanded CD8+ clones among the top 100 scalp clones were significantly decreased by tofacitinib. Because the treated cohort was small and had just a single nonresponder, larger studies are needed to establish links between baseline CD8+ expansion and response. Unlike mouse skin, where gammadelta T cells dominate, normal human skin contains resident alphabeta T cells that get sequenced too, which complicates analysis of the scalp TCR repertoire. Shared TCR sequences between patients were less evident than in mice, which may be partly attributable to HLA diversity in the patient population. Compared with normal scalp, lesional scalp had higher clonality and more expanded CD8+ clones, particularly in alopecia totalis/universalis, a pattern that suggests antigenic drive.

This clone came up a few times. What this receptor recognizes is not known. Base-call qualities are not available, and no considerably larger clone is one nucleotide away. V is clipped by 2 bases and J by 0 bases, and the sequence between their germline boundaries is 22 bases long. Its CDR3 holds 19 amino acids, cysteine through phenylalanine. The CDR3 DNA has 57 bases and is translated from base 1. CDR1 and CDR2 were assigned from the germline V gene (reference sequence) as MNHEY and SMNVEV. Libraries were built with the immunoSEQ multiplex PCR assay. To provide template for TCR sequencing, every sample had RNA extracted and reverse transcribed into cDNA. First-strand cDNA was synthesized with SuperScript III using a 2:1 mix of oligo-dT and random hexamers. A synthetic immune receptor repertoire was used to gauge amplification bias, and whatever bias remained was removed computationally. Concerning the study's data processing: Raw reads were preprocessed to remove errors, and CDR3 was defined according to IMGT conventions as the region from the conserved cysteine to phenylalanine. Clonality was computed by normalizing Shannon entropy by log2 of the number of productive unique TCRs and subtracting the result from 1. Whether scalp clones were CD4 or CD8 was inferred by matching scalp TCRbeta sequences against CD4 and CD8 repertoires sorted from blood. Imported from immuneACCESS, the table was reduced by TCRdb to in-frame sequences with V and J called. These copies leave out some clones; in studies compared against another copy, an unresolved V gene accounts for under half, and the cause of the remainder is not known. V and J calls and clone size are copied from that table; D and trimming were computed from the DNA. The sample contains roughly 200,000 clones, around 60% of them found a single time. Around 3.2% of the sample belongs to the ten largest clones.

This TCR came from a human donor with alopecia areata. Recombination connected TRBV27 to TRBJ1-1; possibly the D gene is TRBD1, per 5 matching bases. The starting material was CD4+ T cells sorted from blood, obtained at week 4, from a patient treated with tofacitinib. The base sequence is TGTGCCAGCAGTTTAAGGGAGGGGCCCGGGGTCTTCATGAACACTGAAGCTTTCTTT. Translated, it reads CASSLREGPGVFMNTEAFF.